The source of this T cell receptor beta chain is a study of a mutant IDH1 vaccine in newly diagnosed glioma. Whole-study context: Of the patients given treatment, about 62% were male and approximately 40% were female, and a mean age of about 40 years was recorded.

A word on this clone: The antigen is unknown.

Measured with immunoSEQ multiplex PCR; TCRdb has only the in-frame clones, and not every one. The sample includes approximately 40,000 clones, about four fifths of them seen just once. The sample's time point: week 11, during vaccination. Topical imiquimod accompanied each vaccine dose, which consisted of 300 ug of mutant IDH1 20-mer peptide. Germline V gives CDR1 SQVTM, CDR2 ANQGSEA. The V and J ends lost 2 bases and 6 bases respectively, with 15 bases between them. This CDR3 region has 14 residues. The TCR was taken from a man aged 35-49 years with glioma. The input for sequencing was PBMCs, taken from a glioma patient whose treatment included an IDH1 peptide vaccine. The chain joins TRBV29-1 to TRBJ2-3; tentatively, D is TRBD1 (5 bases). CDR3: CSVEMQGIKDTQYF. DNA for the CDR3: TGCAGCGTTGAAATGCAGGGCATTAAGGATACGCAGTATTTT.